The rows below give T cell receptor beta chains drawn from one sample of a study of CD8 T cells in ankylosing spondylitis. Each CDR3 protein gets one entry after TCRdb re-called the 5' RACE reads with MiXCR. The sample includes about 130,000 distinct CDR3 sequences, about an eighth seen only once; the top ten take around 4.1%. Sequencing used blood, either unsorted or a sorted T cell fraction (not recorded which). Receptors were obtained from a female donor with ankylosing spondylitis or in good health (not recorded which). The CDR3 runs from the conserved cysteine through the conserved F or W. A D gene is named only where the DNA matches it firmly. Expanded clones get a size class; other rows say once, few or many, or leave the size out.

TRBJ2-5	NA	TRBV2	many	CASILGNGETQYF	TGTGCCAGCATTCTCGGGAACGGGGAGACCCAGTACTTC
TRBJ1-2	NA	TRBV18	many	CASSPSQGAVGYGYTF	TGTGCCAGCTCACCCTCACAAGGGGCGGTAGGGTATGGCTACACCTTC
TRBJ2-3	NA	TRBV5-6	many	CASSLVGASTDTQYF	TGTGCCAGCAGCTTGGTTGGGGCTAGCACAGATACGCAGTATTTT
TRBJ2-6	NA	TRBV30	NA	CAWSPGSFSGANVLTF	TGTGCCTGGAGTCCAGGATCGTTTTCCGGGGCCAACGTCCTGACTTTC
TRBJ2-1	NA	TRBV7-2	few	CASSLEGGSYNEQFF	TGTGCCAGCAGCTTAGAAGGGGGCTCCTACAATGAGCAGTTCTTC
TRBJ1-2	NA	TRBV5-1	many	CASSLDPVDRKYGYTF	TGCGCCAGCAGCTTGGACCCCGTGGACAGAAAGTATGGCTACACCTTC
TRBJ1-5	NA	TRBV6-1	many	CASSALKDQPQHF	TGTGCCAGCAGTGCGCTCAAGGATCAGCCCCAGCATTTT
TRBJ1-6	NA	TRBV12-3/TRBV12-4	many	CASSLSDSPLHF	TGTGCCAGCAGTTTATCTGATTCACCCCTCCACTTT
TRBJ2-7	NA	TRBV20-1	many	CSARVFAGLAEQYF	TGCAGTGCTAGAGTGTTCGCTGGTCTCGCCGAGCAGTACTTC
TRBJ2-2	TRBD2	TRBV5-1	many	CASSLGLAGPRGTGELFF	TGCGCCAGCAGCTTGGGACTAGCGGGACCCCGTGGCACCGGGGAGCTGTTTTTT
TRBJ1-5	NA	TRBV12-3/TRBV12-4	NA	CASSELDGNQPQHF	TGTGCCAGCAGTGAGTTAGACGGCAATCAGCCCCAGCATTTT
TRBJ2-1	NA	TRBV5-1	many	CASSLVYNEQFF	TGTGCCAGCAGTTTGGTTTACAATGAGCAGTTCTTC
TRBJ2-5	TRBD2	TRBV5-1	few	CASSLAPSSGGAAGIETQYF	TGCGCCAGCAGCTTGGCCCCTTCTAGCGGGGGGGCAGCTGGTATCGAGACCCAGTACTTC
TRBJ2-7	NA	TRBV28	many	CASSPGLYWGQYF	TGTGCCAGCAGTCCCGGACTGTACTGGGGGCAGTACTTC
TRBJ2-1	NA	TRBV5-1	many	CASSDPPGRIQDNEQFF	TGCGCCAGCAGCGATCCACCCGGCAGGATCCAGGACAATGAGCAGTTCTTC